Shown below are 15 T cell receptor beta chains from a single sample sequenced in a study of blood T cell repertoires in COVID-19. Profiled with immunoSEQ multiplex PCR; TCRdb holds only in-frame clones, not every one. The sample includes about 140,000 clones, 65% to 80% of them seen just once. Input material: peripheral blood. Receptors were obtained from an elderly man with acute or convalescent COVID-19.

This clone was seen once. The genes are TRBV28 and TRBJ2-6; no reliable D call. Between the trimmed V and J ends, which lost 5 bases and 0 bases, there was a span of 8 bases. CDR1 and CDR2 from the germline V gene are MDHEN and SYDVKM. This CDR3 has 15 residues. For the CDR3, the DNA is TGTGCCAGCAGTCAAGCAGGCTCTGGGGCCAACGTCCTGACTTTC. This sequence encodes CASSQAGSGANVLTF.

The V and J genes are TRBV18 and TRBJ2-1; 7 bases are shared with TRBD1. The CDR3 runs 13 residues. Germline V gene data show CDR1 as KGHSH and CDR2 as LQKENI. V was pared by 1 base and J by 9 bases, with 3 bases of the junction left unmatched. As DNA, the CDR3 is TGTGCCAGCTCACCACAAACAGGGGTTGAGCAGTTCTTC. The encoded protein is CASSPQTGVEQFF.

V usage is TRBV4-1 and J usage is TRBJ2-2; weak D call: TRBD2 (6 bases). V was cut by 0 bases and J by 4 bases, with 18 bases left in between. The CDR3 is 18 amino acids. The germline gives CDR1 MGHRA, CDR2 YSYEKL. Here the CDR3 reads CASSQDIRRGRSTGELFF. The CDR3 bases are TGCGCCAGCAGCCAAGATATCCGGCGGGGCAGATCCACCGGGGAGCTGTTTTTT.

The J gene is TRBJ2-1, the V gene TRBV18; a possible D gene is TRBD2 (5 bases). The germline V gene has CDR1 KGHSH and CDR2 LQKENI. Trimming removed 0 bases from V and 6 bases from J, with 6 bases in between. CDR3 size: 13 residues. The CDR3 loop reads CASSPPGANEQFF. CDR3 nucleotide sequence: TGTGCCAGCTCACCACCGGGAGCCAATGAGCAGTTCTTC.

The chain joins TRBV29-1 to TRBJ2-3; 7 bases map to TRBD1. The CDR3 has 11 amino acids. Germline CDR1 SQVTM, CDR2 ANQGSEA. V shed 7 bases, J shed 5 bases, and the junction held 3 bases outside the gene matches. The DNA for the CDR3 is TGCAGCGCAGACAGGGAAGATACGCAGTATTTT. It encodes CSADREDTQYF.

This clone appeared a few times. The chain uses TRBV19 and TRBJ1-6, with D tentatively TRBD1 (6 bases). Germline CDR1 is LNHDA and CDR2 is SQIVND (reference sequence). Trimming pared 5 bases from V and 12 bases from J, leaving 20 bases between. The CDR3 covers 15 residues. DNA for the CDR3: TGTGCCAGTAGTCCTTCCGGGACACCCTCTAGACCCCTCCACTTT. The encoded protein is CASSPSGTPSRPLHF.

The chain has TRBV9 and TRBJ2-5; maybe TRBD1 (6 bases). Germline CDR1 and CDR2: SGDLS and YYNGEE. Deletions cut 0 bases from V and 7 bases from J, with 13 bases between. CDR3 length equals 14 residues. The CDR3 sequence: CASSVGRGSATQYF. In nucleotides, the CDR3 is TGTGCCAGCAGCGTAGGCAGGGGAAGTGCGACCCAGTACTTC.

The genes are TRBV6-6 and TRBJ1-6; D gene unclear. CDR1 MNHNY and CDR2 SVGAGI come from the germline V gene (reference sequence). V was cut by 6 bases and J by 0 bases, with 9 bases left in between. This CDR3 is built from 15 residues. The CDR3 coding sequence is TGTGCCAGCAGCGCCAGAAGCTCCTATAATTCACCCCTCCACTTT. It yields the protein CASSARSSYNSPLHF.

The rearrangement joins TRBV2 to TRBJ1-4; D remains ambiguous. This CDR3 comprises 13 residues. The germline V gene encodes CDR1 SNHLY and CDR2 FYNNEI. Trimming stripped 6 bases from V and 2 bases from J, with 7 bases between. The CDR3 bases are TGTGCCAGCAGCCTCGAGACTAATGAAAAACTGTTTTTT. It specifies CASSLETNEKLFF.

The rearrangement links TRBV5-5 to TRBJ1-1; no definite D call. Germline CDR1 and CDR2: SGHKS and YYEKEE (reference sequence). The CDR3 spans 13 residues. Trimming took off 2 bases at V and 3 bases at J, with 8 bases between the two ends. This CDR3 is CASSLVVDTEAFF. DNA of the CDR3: TGTGCCAGCAGCTTAGTAGTAGACACTGAAGCTTTCTTT.

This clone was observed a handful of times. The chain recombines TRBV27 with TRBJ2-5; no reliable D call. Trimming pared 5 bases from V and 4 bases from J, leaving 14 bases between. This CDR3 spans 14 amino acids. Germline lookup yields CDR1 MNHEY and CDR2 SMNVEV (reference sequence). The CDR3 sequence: CASSLSAFGETQYF. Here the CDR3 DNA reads TGTGCCAGCAGTCTCTCAGCGTTCGGAGAGACCCAGTACTTC.

The CDR3 coding sequence is TGCAGCGCGGGGCCGGATGAAAAACTGTTTTTT. Its translation is CSAGPDEKLFF. The J gene is TRBJ1-4, the V gene TRBV20-1; TRBD1 is a possible D gene (5 bases). Germline V CDR1 and CDR2: DFQATT, SNEGSKA (reference sequence). CDR3 length: 11 amino acids.

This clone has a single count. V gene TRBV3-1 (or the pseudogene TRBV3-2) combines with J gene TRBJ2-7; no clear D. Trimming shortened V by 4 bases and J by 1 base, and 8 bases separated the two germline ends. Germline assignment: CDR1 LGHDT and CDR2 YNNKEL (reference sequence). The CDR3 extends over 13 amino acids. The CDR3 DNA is TGTGCCAGCAGCCCGGTCCAATCCTACGAGCAGTACTTC. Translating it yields CASSPVQSYEQYF.

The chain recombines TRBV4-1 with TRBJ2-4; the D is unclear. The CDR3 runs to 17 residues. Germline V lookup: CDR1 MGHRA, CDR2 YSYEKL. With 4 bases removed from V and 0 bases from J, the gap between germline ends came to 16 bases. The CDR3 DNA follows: TGCGCCAGCAGCCGGAAAGGCACAGAACTAGCCAAAAACATTCAGTACTTC. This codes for CASSRKGTELAKNIQYF.

Here the CDR3 reads CASKISTGELFF. The CDR3 DNA sequence: TGTGCCAGCAAAATCAGCACCGGGGAGCTGTTTTTT. The chain recombines TRBV6-5 with TRBJ2-2; D not certain. From germline, CDR1 is MNHEY and CDR2 SVGAGI. CDR3 length: 12 residues. V lost 7 bases and J lost 4, with 7 bases in between.